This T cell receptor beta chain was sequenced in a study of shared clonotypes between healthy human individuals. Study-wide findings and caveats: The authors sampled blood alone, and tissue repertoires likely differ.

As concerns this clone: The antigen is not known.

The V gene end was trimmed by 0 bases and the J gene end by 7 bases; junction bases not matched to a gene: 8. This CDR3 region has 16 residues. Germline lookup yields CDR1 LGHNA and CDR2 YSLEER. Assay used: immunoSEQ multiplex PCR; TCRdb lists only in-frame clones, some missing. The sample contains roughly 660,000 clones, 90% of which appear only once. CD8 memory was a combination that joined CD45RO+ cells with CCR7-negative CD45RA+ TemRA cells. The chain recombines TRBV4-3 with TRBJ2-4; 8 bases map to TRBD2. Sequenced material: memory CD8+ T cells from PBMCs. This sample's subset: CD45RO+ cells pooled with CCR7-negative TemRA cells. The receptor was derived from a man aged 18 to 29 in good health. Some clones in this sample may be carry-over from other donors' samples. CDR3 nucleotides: TGCGCCAGCAGCCAAGATCGGCGGGGCGGGGGGAACATTCAGTACTTC. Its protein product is CASSQDRRGGGNIQYF.